This TCR beta chain was recovered during a study of cytomegalovirus exposure and HLA in healthy donors. 60 Vbeta and 13 Jbeta primers were used in PCR. TCRdb keeps only in-frame clones here, not all; method: immunoSEQ multiplex PCR. The table lists around 140,000 clones, about 61% of them singletons. There are a few counts of this clone. Its specificity is not known. Findings of the study overall: In a later analysis, compared with equally common non-associated chains, HLA-associated beta chains were more expanded. A later analysis linked about 17,000 TCR beta sequences to HLA alleles at 0.05 false discovery rate.

Germline V gene data show CDR1 as LNHNV and CDR2 as YYDKDF (reference sequence). V was clipped by 5 bases and J by 3 bases; unmatched bases: 8. The CDR3 runs 15 residues. Sample: PBMCs. This receptor was taken from a male donor in good health and CMV-seronegative. V usage is TRBV15 and J usage is TRBJ2-5, with 8 nucleotides matching TRBD2. The CDR3 DNA reads as TGTGCCACCAGCGCGCATAGCGGGGCCGAAGAGACCCAGTACTTC. Encoded protein: CATSAHSGAEETQYF. Variable domain in full (rest from reference TRBV15 and TRBJ2-5): DAMVIQNPRYQVTQFGKPVTLSCSQTLNHNVMYWYQQKSSQAPKLLFHYYDKDFNNEADTPDNFQSRRPNTSFCFLDIRSPGLGDTAMYLCATSAHSGAEETQYFGPGTRLLVL.